Below are 29 T cell receptor beta chains sequenced from a single sample in a study of cytotoxic CD8 clonotypes in ibrutinib-treated CLL. Clones were sequenced by immunoSEQ multiplex PCR, and TCRdb holds only the in-frame ones, with some missing. The data hold 270,000 or so clones, with 76% observed a single time. The sample consisted of PBMCs, taken at disease progression, from a patient treated with ibrutinib. These receptors were obtained from a human donor with chronic lymphocytic leukemia.

The chain joins TRBV7-2 to TRBJ2-7; D tentatively fits TRBD1 or TRBD2 (5 bases each). The CDR3 is made up of 13 amino acids. Trimming took off 1 base at V and 7 bases at J, with 11 bases between the two ends. CDR1 is SGHTA, CDR2 FQGNSA, per germline. The CDR3 region has the DNA TGTGCCAGCAGCTTAGAATCGGGGCGAGAGCAGTACTTC. Its protein product is CASSLESGREQYF.

Only a few counts were recorded for this clone. The rearrangement links TRBV19 to TRBJ2-7; 12 nucleotides agree with TRBD2. Per germline, CDR1 LNHDA and CDR2 SQIVND (reference sequence). The length of the CDR3 is 15 residues. V was pared by 5 bases and J by 6 bases, with 8 bases of the junction left unmatched. As DNA, the CDR3 is TGTGCCAGTAGTCCTAGCGGGAGGGGGAAGATCGAGCAGTACTTC. It is translated as CASSPSGRGKIEQYF.

The chain has TRBV5-4 and TRBJ2-7; TRBD2 aligns across 7 bases. V lost 3 bases, J lost 2 bases, and 8 bases stayed unmatched. Per the germline V gene, CDR1 is SGHNT and CDR2 is YYREEE (reference sequence). The CDR3 contains 15 residues. CDR3 in DNA: TGTGCCAGCAGCTCTGCAGCGGGGACTGCCTACGAGCAGTACTTC. This codes for CASSSAAGTAYEQYF. The full variable domain, with the rest looked up from reference TRBV5-4 and TRBJ2-7, is ETGVTQSPTHLIKTRGQQVTLRCSSQSGHNTVSWYQQALGQGPQFIFQYYREEENGRGNFPPRFSGLQFPNYSSELNVNALELDDSALYLCASSSAAGTAYEQYFGPGTRLTVT.

The rearrangement uses TRBV5-1 and TRBJ2-3, with 8 bases lining up with TRBD2. Losses at the gene ends were 0 bases for V and 3 bases for J; bases not matched to a gene: 3. The CDR3 loop spans 15 amino acids. CDR1 is SGHRS, CDR2 YFSETQ, per germline. The chain's CDR3 is CASSLGASGTDTQYF. The CDR3 nucleotides are TGCGCCAGCAGCTTGGGCGCTAGCGGGACAGATACGCAGTATTTT.

The chain couples TRBV4-1 to TRBJ2-1; D not resolved. Trimming took off 1 base at V and 4 bases at J, with 14 bases between the two ends. Germline V gene data show CDR1 as MGHRA and CDR2 as YSYEKL. The CDR3 consists of 16 residues. CDR3 residues: CASSQAGPLGYNEQFF. In DNA form, the CDR3 reads TGCGCCAGCAGCCAAGCTGGACCACTGGGATACAATGAGCAGTTCTTC.

The chain links TRBV21-1 to TRBJ1-1. TRBV21-1 is an annotated pseudogene. The CDR3 is 15 residues long. CDR3 DNA: TGTGCCAGCAGCAAACGAGTTCACCCAACCACTGAAGCTTTCTTT. It is translated as CASSKRVHPTTEAFF.

The V gene is TRBV9, the J gene TRBJ1-2; D uncertain. Trimming took off 0 bases at V and 2 bases at J, with 11 bases between the two ends. Germline CDR1 reads SGDLS; CDR2 reads YYNGEE. This CDR3 has 15 amino acids. The CDR3 reads CASSVAGSANYGYTF. The CDR3 DNA reads TGTGCCAGCAGCGTAGCGGGCAGCGCAAACTATGGCTACACCTTC. The full variable domain, in which reference TRBV9 and TRBJ1-2 provide the parts outside the CDR3, is DSGVTQTPKHLITATGQRVTLRCSPRSGDLSVYWYQQSLDQGLQFLIQYYNGEERAKGNILERFSAQQFPDLHSELNLSSLELGDSALYFCASSVAGSANYGYTFGSGTRLTVV.

The V call is TRBV10-3, the J call TRBJ2-7; D possibly corresponds to TRBD2 (7 bases). V was cut by 3 bases and J by 5 bases, with 11 bases left in between. In germline, CDR1 is ENHRY, CDR2 SYGVKD. The CDR3 covers 13 residues. CDR3 DNA: TGTGCCATCAGTGACGCGGGGGCAGACGAGCAGTACTTC. It is translated as CAISDAGADEQYF.

This chain connects TRBV18 to TRBJ2-7, with 7 positions matching TRBD2. Germline V CDR1 and CDR2: KGHSH, LQKENI. The CDR3 runs to 16 residues. The J segment lost 3 bases and the V segment lost 8 bases, leaving 16 bases of the junction unmatched. The CDR3 here is CASRGTKPKDSYEQYF. CDR3 DNA sequence: TGTGCCAGCCGTGGGACTAAGCCCAAGGATAGCTACGAGCAGTACTTC.

V gene TRBV4-3 combines with J gene TRBJ2-3; possibly TRBD2 for D (5 bases). V lost 5 bases, J lost 6 bases, and 12 bases lay in between. This CDR3 region has 13 residues. CDR1 is LGHNA and CDR2 is YSLEER in the germline V gene. DNA for the CDR3: TGCGCCAGCAGCGGCGGCAGGAGGGATACGCAGTATTTT. This translates into CASSGGRRDTQYF.

The rearrangement uses TRBV5-1 and TRBJ2-3; 10 bases are a match to TRBD2. V was pared by 4 bases and J by 4 bases, with 15 bases of the junction left unmatched. CDR1 is SGHRS and CDR2 is YFSETQ in the germline V gene. This CDR3 has 18 amino acids. The DNA of the CDR3 is TGCGCCAGCAGCGTTCAGCGGGGGGGCGTCGGTTGGGCAGATACGCAGTATTTT. This translates into CASSVQRGGVGWADTQYF.

This clone was seen a few times. V and J are TRBV7-2 and TRBJ2-2; D is possibly TRBD1 or TRBD2 (6 bases each). The germline gives CDR1 SGHTA, CDR2 FQGNSA. The length of the CDR3 is 17 residues. Trimming left V 0 bases short and J 1 base short, with 12 bases between. For the CDR3, the DNA is TGTGCCAGCAGCTTAGCCCCGGGGGCTATGAACACCGGGGAGCTGTTTTTT. This gives the protein CASSLAPGAMNTGELFF.

This chain uses TRBV21-1 with TRBJ2-7. TRBV21-1 is described as a pseudogene. This CDR3 contains 15 residues. CDR3 sequence: CASSPVPRSSYEQYF. The CDR3 DNA sequence: TGTGCCAGCAGCCCAGTCCCCAGGAGCTCCTACGAGCAGTACTTC.

This clone was picked up one time. The chain has TRBV5-6 and TRBJ2-3; 9 positions agree with TRBD2. The CDR3 runs 17 residues. V lost 2 bases, J lost 3 bases, and 10 bases stayed unmatched. Germline V gene sequence: CDR1 SGHDT, CDR2 YYEEEE. DNA for the CDR3: TGTGCCAGCAGCTTTAGCCCGGGACTAGCAGCGACAGATACGCAGTATTTT. Its translation: CASSFSPGLAATDTQYF.

This chain links TRBV15 with TRBJ2-1, with a weak D call TRBD1 (5 bases). Trimming left V 3 bases short and J 0 bases short, with 15 bases between. CDR3 length equals 17 residues. Germline loops: CDR1 LNHNV, CDR2 YYDKDF (reference sequence). CDR3 sequence: CATSSHGASPSYNEQFF. The CDR3 bases are TGTGCCACCAGCAGTCATGGGGCCAGTCCCTCCTACAATGAGCAGTTCTTC.

The V and J genes are TRBV10-3 and TRBJ2-3; tentative D call: TRBD1 (5 bases). Germline values: CDR1 ENHRY, CDR2 SYGVKD. The CDR3 is 12 amino acids. Between the trimmed V and J ends, which lost 9 bases and 6 bases, there was a span of 13 bases. The CDR3: CAIWTSGDTQYF. The CDR3 coding sequence is TGTGCCATATGGACATCAGGCGATACGCAGTATTTT.

J is TRBJ2-7 and V is TRBV18; 7 bases agree with TRBD1. The germline V gene encodes CDR1 KGHSH and CDR2 LQKENI. Unmatched junction bases numbered 3, after V lost 3 bases and J lost 1 base. This CDR3 region has 14 residues. Here the CDR3 DNA reads TGTGCCAGCTCACCGGCAGGGGGTTCCTACGAGCAGTACTTC. Protein: CASSPAGGSYEQYF. Drawing the rest from reference TRBV18 and TRBJ2-7, the complete variable domain is NAGVMQNPRHLVRRRGQEARLRCSPMKGHSHVYWYRQLPEEGLKFMVYLQKENIIDESGMPKERFSAEFPKEGPSILRIQQVVRGDSAAYFCASSPAGGSYEQYFGPGTRLTVT.

This chain connects TRBV6-1 to TRBJ1-2; no definite D call. V lost 0 bases and J 10 bases, leaving 12 bases between the germline ends. The germline gives CDR1 MNHNS, CDR2 SASEGT. The CDR3 loop spans 13 amino acids. The chain's CDR3 is CASSEAAGPDYTF. CDR3 in DNA: TGTGCCAGCAGTGAAGCCGCGGGCCCGGACTACACCTTC.

V usage is TRBV2 and J usage is TRBJ2-3, with 7 nucleotides matching TRBD2. Germline V CDR1 and CDR2: SNHLY, FYNNEI. The CDR3 has 12 residues. V gave up 4 bases and J gave up 5 bases; unmatched junction bases: 0. The CDR3 spells CASSGGGDTQYF. CDR3 nucleotide sequence: TGTGCCAGCAGTGGGGGGGGAGATACGCAGTATTTT.

This rearrangement joins TRBV11-3 to TRBJ2-5; no definite D call. The CDR3 consists of 13 residues. V was trimmed by 2 bases and J by 1 base, leaving 5 bases between them. The germline gives CDR1 SGHNT, CDR2 YENEEA. The chain's CDR3 is CASSLSSQETQYF. For the CDR3, the DNA is TGTGCCAGCAGCTTATCCAGCCAAGAGACCCAGTACTTC.

The CDR3 loop reads CASRRVGGPQETQYF. The CDR3 nucleotides read TGTGCCAGCAGGAGGGTGGGGGGACCCCAAGAGACCCAGTACTTC. The V and J genes are TRBV7-6 and TRBJ2-5; tentatively, D is TRBD2 (6 bases). Looked up from germline, CDR1 is SGHVS and CDR2 is FNYEAQ. Trimming left V 6 bases short and J 1 base short, with 15 bases between. This CDR3 has 15 residues.

The sample holds a few counts of this clone. V gene TRBV2 combines with J gene TRBJ1-4; D is uncertain. The germline V gene has CDR1 SNHLY and CDR2 FYNNEI. CDR3 length: 13 residues. The V end lost 10 bases, the J end lost 0 bases, and 9 bases lay between the germline ends. In nucleotides, the CDR3 is TGTGCCACCGACCGAGCAACTAATGAAAAACTGTTTTTT. Its translation: CATDRATNEKLFF.

The chain links TRBV11-1 to TRBJ2-1, with D possibly being TRBD1 (5 bases). The CDR3 is 13 amino acids. The germline V gene has CDR1 SGHAT and CDR2 FQDESV (reference sequence). Between the trimmed V and J ends, which lost 5 bases and 8 bases, there was a span of 13 bases. CDR3 in amino acids: CASSLRAWDEQFF. DNA for the CDR3: TGTGCCAGCAGCCTCAGGGCTTGGGATGAGCAGTTCTTC.

V and J are TRBV27 and TRBJ1-2; no reliable D call. The CDR3 has 13 amino acids. In germline, CDR1 is MNHEY, CDR2 SMNVEV (reference sequence). V dropped 3 bases and J dropped 8 bases, with 13 bases sitting between them. The CDR3 loop reads CASSFTPVGGYTF. In DNA, the CDR3 is TGTGCCAGCAGTTTTACCCCAGTGGGAGGCTACACCTTC.

The J gene is TRBJ2-7, the V gene TRBV4-2; 12 nucleotides agree with TRBD2. Trimming cost V 2 bases and J 4 bases; bases outside gene matches: 6. The CDR3 contains 16 residues. CDR1 and CDR2 from the germline V gene are LGHNA and YNFKEQ. CDR3 bases: TGTGCCAGCAGCCAAAACCAGGGACTAGCGGGTTACGAGCAGTACTTC. It yields the protein CASSQNQGLAGYEQYF.

V is TRBV29-1 and J is TRBJ2-1; 7 nucleotides line up with TRBD2. CDR1 is SQVTM and CDR2 is ANQGSEA in the germline V gene. V lost 7 bases and J lost 9; bases outside the gene matches: 6. The CDR3 length is 11 residues. The CDR3 nucleotides read TGCAGCGCCGGACTAGTTGGTGAGCAGTTCTTC. Its protein product is CSAGLVGEQFF.

This clone was counted a few times. The chain has TRBV2 and TRBJ1-5; unclear D gene. In germline, CDR1 is SNHLY, CDR2 FYNNEI. The CDR3 length is 12 residues. V was clipped by 8 bases and J by 4 bases, with 9 bases between them. The CDR3: CASGPVNQPQHF. In nucleotides, the CDR3 is TGTGCCAGCGGGCCAGTTAATCAGCCCCAGCATTTT.

A single count supports this clone. The chain combines TRBV5-1 with TRBJ1-1; tentative D call: TRBD1 (6 bases). The germline V gene encodes CDR1 SGHRS and CDR2 YFSETQ. Trimming took 0 bases from V and 4 from J, leaving 10 bases between them. This CDR3 has 14 residues. The CDR3 DNA reads TGCGCCAGCAGCTTGGAGGGGGTCGTCACTGAAGCTTTCTTT. Translating it yields CASSLEGVVTEAFF.

This chain connects TRBV19 to TRBJ1-2; no reliable D call. This CDR3 comprises 12 residues. The V end was cut by 6 bases, the J end by 4 bases, with 9 bases between. Looked up from germline, CDR1 is LNHDA and CDR2 is SQIVND (reference sequence). CDR3 in DNA: TGTGCCAGTAGGAACCTCCTCTATGGCTACACCTTC. Protein product: CASRNLLYGYTF.